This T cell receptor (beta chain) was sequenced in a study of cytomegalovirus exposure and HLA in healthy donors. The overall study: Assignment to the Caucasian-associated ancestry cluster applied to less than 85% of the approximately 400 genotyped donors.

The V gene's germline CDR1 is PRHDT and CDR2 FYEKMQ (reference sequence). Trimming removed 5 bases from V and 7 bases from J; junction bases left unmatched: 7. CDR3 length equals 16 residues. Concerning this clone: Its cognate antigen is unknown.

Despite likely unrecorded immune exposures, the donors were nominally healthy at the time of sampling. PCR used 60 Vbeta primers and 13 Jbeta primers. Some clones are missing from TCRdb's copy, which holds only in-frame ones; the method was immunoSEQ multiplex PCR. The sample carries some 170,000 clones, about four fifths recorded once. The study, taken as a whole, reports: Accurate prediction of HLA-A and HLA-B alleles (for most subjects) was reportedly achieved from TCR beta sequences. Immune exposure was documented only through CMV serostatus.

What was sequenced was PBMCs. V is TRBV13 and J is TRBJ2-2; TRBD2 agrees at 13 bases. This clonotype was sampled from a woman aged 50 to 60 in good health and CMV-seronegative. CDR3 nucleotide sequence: TGTGCCAGCAGCGAGAGGACTAGCGGGAGAGTCGGGGAGCTGTTTTTT. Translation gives CASSERTSGRVGELFF.